The entry that follows covers one T cell receptor beta chain sequence. What antigen it recognizes has not been identified. No much larger clone exists at a distance of one base, and base qualities are not known. This sample was taken from a study of T-cell reconstitution after alpha-beta-depleted transplantation in children (TCRdb year 2016). With respect to the entire study: Using TCR repertoire profiling, the study followed T-cell immune reconstitution in a quantitative way in children after TCRalphabeta/CD19-depleted allogeneic hematopoietic cell transplantation.

The cysteine opens and the phenylalanine closes a CDR3 of 15 amino acids. The CDR3 DNA has 45 bases and is translated from base 1. V and J are trimmed by 7 bases and 9 bases, and the gene matches miss 9 bases of the junction. According to the germline V gene, CDR1 reads SNHLY and CDR2 reads FYNNEI. Library prep was done by PCR. The sequencing machine was an Illumina HiSeq 2500. Molecular barcoding was employed in the preparation of TCR libraries, with unique molecular identifiers being used to normalize TCRbeta repertoire quantification. Clones were called with MiXCR by TCRdb after fastp trimmed the public reads at Q25, and only in-frame beta chains were retained. Duplicate CDR3 protein sequences are folded into a single record with the most common DNA and genes. This sample gives roughly 300,000 distinct CDR3 sequences in total; around 10% of them show up just once. The ten largest clones capture 23% of the sample.

The treatment or condition label, read with the paper, signifies: allogeneic hematopoietic cell transplantation with graft depleted of TCRalphabeta T cells and CD19 B cells. TCRalphabeta/CD19-depleted allogeneic hematopoietic cell grafts were given to the transplant recipients, all of whom were children. Points the paper makes about the study in general: In some patients, the high TCRbeta diversity seen at day 60 was put down to recipient T cells and intrathymic progenitors that had survived conditioning. Over the following months the frequencies of hyperexpanded clones went down, and after one year T-cell counts and TCRbeta diversity were mostly credited to newly produced T cells. The apparently early recovery of alphabetaT-cell counts about two months after transplant reportedly depended on only several hundred rapidly expanded clones that came from non-depleted graft cells.

The sequence is built from TRBV2 and TRBJ2-1, with TRBD2 identical over 13 junction bases. This sequence was found in a male patient aged 2-10 years who had a stem cell transplant for chronic granulomatous disease, so the T cells may come from the graft donor. Material: peripheral blood, obtained 180 days after TCRalphabeta/CD19-depleted stem cell transplant. The CDR3 in this case is CASTPRLAGGFEQFF. The base sequence is TGTGCCAGCACTCCCCGACTAGCGGGGGGTTTTGAGCAGTTCTTC.